The clone carrying this TCR beta chain was observed at least ten times. Its target is unknown. V gave up 4 bases and J gave up 10 bases; unmatched junction bases: 5. The germline V gene encodes CDR1 SGHDN and CDR2 FVKESK. The length of the CDR3 is 12 residues. This specimen belongs to a study of regulatory T cells in long-lasting Graves disease. Study-wide points: Results may be inaccurate due to the small sample size. Those with persistent disease had in common more public clonotypes (2,741) than new patients (around 910).

The time point here: newly diagnosed GD, antithyroid drugs for less than 3 months. The authors made the TCR library using RNA they extracted from PBMCs. To make TCR beta libraries, researchers used iRepertoire HTBI primers and Arm-PCR of CDR3 regions. TCRdb analysed the multiplex PCR reads with MiXCR anew, one entry per CDR3 protein. The sample records about 420,000 distinct CDR3 sequences, around 15% being singletons. These data are also associated with another study on T cells in Graves' hyperthyroidism and ophthalmopathy. Turning to that study: In blood, most of the thyroid clonotypes expanded above 0.001 were also present.

This TCR derives from a woman between 18 and 30 years old with Graves disease. This material consisted of peripheral blood mononuclear cells (PBMCs), taken at new diagnosis, from a patient treated with antithyroid drugs. The chain joins TRBV14 to TRBJ2-7; 9 bases are a match to TRBD1. The CDR3 sequence is CASSLGTGPQYF. CDR3 in DNA: TGTGCCAGCAGCCTCGGGACAGGGCCCCAGTACTTC.